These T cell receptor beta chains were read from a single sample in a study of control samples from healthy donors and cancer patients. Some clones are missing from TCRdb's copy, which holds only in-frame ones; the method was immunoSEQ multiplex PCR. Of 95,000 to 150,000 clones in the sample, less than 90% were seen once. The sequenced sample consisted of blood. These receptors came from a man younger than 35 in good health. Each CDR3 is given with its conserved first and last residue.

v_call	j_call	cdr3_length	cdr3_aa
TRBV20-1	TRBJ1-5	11	CSARKDQPQHF
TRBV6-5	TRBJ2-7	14	CASLPREGFYEQYF
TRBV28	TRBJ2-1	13	CATSGAGDGEQFF
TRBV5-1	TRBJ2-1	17	CASTISGRSKSYNEQFF
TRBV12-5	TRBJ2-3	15	CASGASKLSTDTQYF
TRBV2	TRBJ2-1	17	CASSEYSSGSPYNEQFF
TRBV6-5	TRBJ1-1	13	CASTHTGDTEAFF
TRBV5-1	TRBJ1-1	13	CASSSQMNTEAFF
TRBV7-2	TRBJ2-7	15	CASSLAPDRDYEQYF
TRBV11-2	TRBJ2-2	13	CASSLEASGELFF
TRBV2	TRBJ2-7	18	CASSEGGTSGSRSYEQYF
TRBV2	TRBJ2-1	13	CASSEPRGVREFF
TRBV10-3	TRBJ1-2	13	CAISETVSYGYTF
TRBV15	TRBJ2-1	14	CATSTGTGVGEQFF
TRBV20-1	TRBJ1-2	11	CSAREGNGYTF
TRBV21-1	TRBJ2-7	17	CASSNKRRDRAVYEQYF
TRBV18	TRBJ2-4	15	CASSTDRVAKNIQYF
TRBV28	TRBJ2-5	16	CASSLVSSPAGETQYF
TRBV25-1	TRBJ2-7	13	CASSEVHWYEQYF
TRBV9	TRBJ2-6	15	CASSVGGSGANVLTF
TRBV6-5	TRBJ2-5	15	CASSLGLADLRAQYF
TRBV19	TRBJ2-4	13	CASRGQAKNIQYF
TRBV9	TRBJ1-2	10	CASGPVGYTF
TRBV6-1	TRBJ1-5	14	CASSEGGQGMPQHF
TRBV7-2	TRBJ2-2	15	CASSLSGANTGELFF
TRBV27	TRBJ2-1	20	CASSFFGGWGTPSSYNEQFF
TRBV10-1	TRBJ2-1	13	CASSDVAFNEQFF
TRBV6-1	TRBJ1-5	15	CASSELQGGSQPQHF
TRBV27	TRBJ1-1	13	CASSFSGNTEAFF
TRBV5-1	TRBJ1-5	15	CASSLDPGPNQPQHF
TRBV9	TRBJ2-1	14	CASSPVTPYNEQFF
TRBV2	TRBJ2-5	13	CASSDGGRVTQYF
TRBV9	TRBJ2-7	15	CASSVGDRGTYEQYF
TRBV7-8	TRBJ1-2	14	CASSFDSNDYGYTF
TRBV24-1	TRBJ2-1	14	CATSRTSGDNEQFF
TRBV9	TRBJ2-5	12	CASSAPQETQYF
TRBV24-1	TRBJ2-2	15	CATSDTFSEAGELFF
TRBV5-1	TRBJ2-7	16	CASSLEVAGGIYEQYF
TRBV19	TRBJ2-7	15	CASSRGQGSSYEQYF
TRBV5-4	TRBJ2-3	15	CASSPGQSSTDTQYF
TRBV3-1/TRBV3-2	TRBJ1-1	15	CASSQDYRSNTEAFF
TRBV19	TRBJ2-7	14	CASSWAGTTYEQYF
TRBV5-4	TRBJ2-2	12	CASSPFGGELFF
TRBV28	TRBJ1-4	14	CASREGRINEKLFF
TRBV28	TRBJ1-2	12	CASSPRQYGYTF
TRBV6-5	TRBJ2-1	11	CASGRGNEQFF
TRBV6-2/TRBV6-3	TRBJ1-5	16	CASSYPRQGGNQPQHF
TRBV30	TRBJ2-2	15	CAWRGLAGVGGELFF
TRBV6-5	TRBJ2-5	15	CASSYVAGVQETQYF
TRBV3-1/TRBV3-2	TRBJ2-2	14	CASSQDRRTGELFF
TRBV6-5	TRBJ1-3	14	CARGQGAGRNTIYF
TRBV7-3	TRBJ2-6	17	CASSLIPPGTGANVLTF
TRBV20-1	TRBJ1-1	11	CSAIGTGRTFF
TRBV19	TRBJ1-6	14	CASSTDGLNSPLHF
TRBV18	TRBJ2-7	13	CASSRRLADEQYF
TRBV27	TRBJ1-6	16	CASRLTGSSYNSPLHF
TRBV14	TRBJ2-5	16	CASSRVGLRLRETQYF
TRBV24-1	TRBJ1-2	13	CATSKEGEDGYTF
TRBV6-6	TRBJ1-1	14	CASSYSIPNTEAFF
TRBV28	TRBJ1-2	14	CASSLGGPENGYTF